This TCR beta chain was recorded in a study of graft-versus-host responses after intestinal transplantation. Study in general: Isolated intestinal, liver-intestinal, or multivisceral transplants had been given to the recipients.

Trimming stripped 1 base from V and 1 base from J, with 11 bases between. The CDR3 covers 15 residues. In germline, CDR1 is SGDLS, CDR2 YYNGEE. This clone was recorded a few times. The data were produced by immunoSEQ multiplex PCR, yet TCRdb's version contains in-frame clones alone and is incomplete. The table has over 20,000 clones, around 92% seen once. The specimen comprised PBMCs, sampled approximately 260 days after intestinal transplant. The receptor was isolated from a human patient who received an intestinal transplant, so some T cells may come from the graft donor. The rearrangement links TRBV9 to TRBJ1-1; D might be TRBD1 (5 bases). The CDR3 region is CASSVLGQSNTEAFF. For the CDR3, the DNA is TGTGCCAGCAGCGTACTTGGACAATCGAACACTGAAGCTTTCTTT.